Sequencing of this T cell receptor (beta chain) was carried out in a study of T cell clones after liver transplantation. Study overall: Post-transplant blood was tracked for graft-donor-reactive T cell clones identified in a pre-transplant mixed lymphocyte reaction. Overall study findings and caveats: Compared with third party-reactive sequences, donor-reactive ones declined more, independent of withdrawal success.

This clone was seen just once. Antigen specificity is unknown. Assay: immunoSEQ multiplex PCR; the TCRdb copy retains only in-frame clones and omits some. Of tens of thousands of clones in the sample, 80% to 85% were seen once. Trimming shortened V by 5 bases and J by 6 bases, and 12 bases separated the two germline ends. Per germline, CDR1 SGHTA and CDR2 FQGTGA. The CDR3 is 13 amino acids. The specimen comprised CD4+ T cells from blood, sampled 45 to 46 months after liver transplant. The chain is built from TRBV7-3 and TRBJ2-3, with D perhaps TRBD2 (6 bases). The sequence was obtained from a human patient who received a liver transplant. Certain T cells may be donor cells from the graft. CDR3 in amino acids: CASSGLSTDTQYF. CDR3 coding DNA: TGTGCCAGCAGCGGACTATCTACTGATACGCAGTATTTT.